This T cell receptor beta chain was sequenced during a study of beta chain features in type 1 diabetes. Sampling consisted of one heparinised blood draw per donor, averaging approximately 100 mL. Each population that was sorted was more than 98% pure. This clone has a handful of counts. Its antigen is as yet unknown. Expressed TCRB transcripts got sequenced, as all isolated RNA was reverse transcribed. Naive, central memory and regulatory T cell samples averaged roughly 3.7 million immunoSEQ reads each. Method: immunoSEQ multiplex PCR; TCRdb's copy keeps in-frame clones and lacks some. The top ten hold around 0.017% of the sample, which has over 200,000 clones, 9.5% to 13% seen once. General study findings and limits: Lower insertion and higher deletion counts appeared at VDJ junctions in type 1 diabetes patients. Significant though moderate, a shortening of TCRB CDR3s appeared in all four CD4+ subsets of Type 1 diabetes patients.

V was clipped by 4 bases and J by 5 bases, with 9 bases between them. The CDR3 contains 12 residues. Germline CDR1 SGHRS, CDR2 YFSETQ. The rearrangement uses TRBV5-1 and TRBJ1-2; weak D call: TRBD1 (5 bases). This receptor was obtained from a man aged 25 to 40 with type 1 diabetes. The sample taken for sequencing was naive CD4+ T cells from blood. The CDR3 sequence is CASSAQGYGYTF. CDR3 in DNA: TGCGCCAGCAGCGCCCAGGGATATGGCTACACCTTC.